This is a list of T cell receptor beta chains from one sample in a study of cytomegalovirus exposure and HLA in healthy donors. Using immunoSEQ multiplex PCR, the repertoire was profiled, and TCRdb retains in-frame clones only, with some absent. The table records more than 95,000 clones, around 94% of them present only once. The sample consisted of PBMCs. The receptor set was obtained from a woman aged 18-30 years in good health and CMV-seronegative. Both conserved end residues are part of each CDR3. Fields, in order: J gene, V gene, D gene, clone size, CDR3 protein, CDR3 DNA. D genes are given only for firm matches. Size is stated for part of the rows, as once, few or many counts, or as a class when the clone is expanded.

j_call: TRBJ1-1; v_call: TRBV15; d_call: TRBD1; clone_size: once; cdr3_aa: CATSRDQGAVTEAFF; cdr3_nt: TGTGCCACCAGCAGAGATCAGGGGGCAGTCACTGAAGCTTTCTTT
j_call: TRBJ2-7; v_call: TRBV28; d_call: TRBD1; clone_size: .; cdr3_aa: CASSPPGQGSYEQYF; cdr3_nt: TGTGCCAGCAGCCCTCCGGGACAGGGGTCCTACGAGCAGTACTTC
j_call: TRBJ2-3; v_call: TRBV9; d_call: TRBD2; clone_size: .; cdr3_aa: CASSVAGGGTDTQYF; cdr3_nt: TGTGCCAGCAGCGTGGCGGGGGGCGGCACAGATACGCAGTATTTT
j_call: TRBJ1-1; v_call: TRBV30; d_call: TRBD1; clone_size: .; cdr3_aa: CAWSIQGDTEAFF; cdr3_nt: TGTGCCTGGAGTATTCAGGGGGACACTGAAGCTTTCTTT
j_call: TRBJ2-7; v_call: TRBV9; d_call: TRBD2; clone_size: .; cdr3_aa: CASSASGEDYEQYF; cdr3_nt: TGTGCCAGCAGCGCAAGCGGGGAAGACTACGAGCAGTACTTC
j_call: TRBJ1-4; v_call: TRBV30; d_call: .; clone_size: .; cdr3_aa: CAWATGGSEKLFF; cdr3_nt: TGTGCCTGGGCCACGGGTGGAAGTGAAAAACTGTTTTTT
j_call: TRBJ1-5; v_call: TRBV28; d_call: TRBD1; clone_size: few; cdr3_aa: CASSPQGAGWGNQPQHF; cdr3_nt: TGTGCCAGCAGTCCCCAGGGGGCAGGGTGGGGCAATCAGCCCCAGCATTTT
j_call: TRBJ2-7; v_call: TRBV19; d_call: TRBD2; clone_size: .; cdr3_aa: CASSIVGSGRFSLYEQYF; cdr3_nt: TGTGCCAGTAGTATAGTTGGTAGCGGGAGATTCTCCCTCTACGAGCAGTACTTC
j_call: TRBJ2-3; v_call: TRBV5-5; d_call: TRBD1; clone_size: .; cdr3_aa: CASSQEKGQSDTQYF; cdr3_nt: TGTGCCAGCAGCCAAGAGAAGGGACAGTCAGATACGCAGTATTTT
j_call: TRBJ2-2; v_call: TRBV7-9; d_call: .; clone_size: .; cdr3_aa: CASSFGSGNTGELFF; cdr3_nt: TGTGCCAGCAGCTTCGGGTCGGGGAACACCGGGGAGCTGTTTTTT